What follows describes a single T cell receptor (beta chain). As yet, its antigen is unknown. CDR3 length: 14 residues. The V segment lost 2 bases and the J segment 8 bases; nucleotides outside the gene matches: 6. CDR1 SEHNR and CDR2 FQNEAQ come from the germline V gene (reference sequence). The planned depth of sequencing spanned 1 in 200,000 to 1 in 1 million T cells. Clones were read by immunoSEQ multiplex PCR, and TCRdb kept only the in-frame ones, dropping some. The table includes around 300,000 clones, about 80% detected once. These data belong to a study of cytotoxic CD8 clonotypes in ibrutinib-treated CLL. For the study at large: Of the patients, around 12 were relapsed/refractory, approximately 15 treatment-naive and 17 to 18 IGHV unmutated.

Study results and limitations: Public clonotypes showed up rarely, and on treatment they shrank or held steady. Baseline clonality, higher than in age-matched healthy donors, tracked circulating CD8+ T-cell counts.

Sequenced here: PBMCs, sampled before ibrutinib treatment. The chain couples TRBV7-9 to TRBJ2-1, with TRBD2 matching over 7 bases. This TCR was sampled from a human donor with chronic lymphocytic leukemia. CDR3 protein: CASSLWEGGYEQFF. The CDR3 DNA reads TGTGCCAGCAGCTTATGGGAGGGTGGCTATGAGCAGTTCTTC.